Listed below are T cell receptor beta chains from one sample, sequenced in a study of immune heterogeneity within non-small cell lung tumors. TCRdb redid the calling of the multiplex PCR reads with MiXCR, one entry per CDR3 protein. The sample lists some 3,000 distinct CDR3 sequences; roughly 27% were seen once. Sample: lung tumor tissue. These receptors originate from a female donor with non-small cell lung cancer. The conserved cysteine and the conserved F or W are not part of the CDR3 here. Each record gives: V gene, J gene, CDR3 protein.

V: TRBV7-8; J: TRBJ1-1; CDR3: ASSYRQANTEAF
V: TRBV5-1; J: TRBJ2-7; CDR3: ASSLRGQGAGEQY
V: TRBV14; J: TRBJ2-1; CDR3: ASSQQQGYNEQF
V: TRBV4-2; J: TRBJ2-3; CDR3: ASSQKPTSGRPDTQY
V: TRBV7-9; J: TRBJ2-1; CDR3: ASSPLAGGRLREQF
V: TRBV24-1; J: TRBJ2-6; CDR3: ATSDSAQYYSGANVLT
V: TRBV5-5; J: TRBJ2-7; CDR3: AGARAGRSPEQY
V: TRBV27; J: TRBJ2-5; CDR3: ASSWTSGRGGGETHY
V: TRBV28; J: TRBJ2-7; CDR3: ASSFSGQGLGEQY
V: TRBV9; J: TRBJ2-1; CDR3: ASSGGANEQF
V: TRBV7-9; J: TRBJ1-6; CDR3: ASRVSYNSPLH
V: TRBV6-5; J: TRBJ1-2; CDR3: ASSYGRRSYGYT
V: TRBV11-2; J: TRBJ2-7; CDR3: ASSYPMSAEQY
V: TRBV27; J: TRBJ1-2; CDR3: ASRRDRGYYGYT
V: TRBV6-2/TRBV6-3; J: TRBJ1-6; CDR3: ASRQGSNSPLH
V: TRBV6-1; J: TRBJ2-7; CDR3: ASSPGQRYEQY
V: TRBV2; J: TRBJ1-2; CDR3: ASSRDEDYGYT
V: TRBV5-1; J: TRBJ2-6; CDR3: ASSSQGPSGANVLT
V: TRBV7-3; J: TRBJ2-2; CDR3: ASSLLGRRELF
V: TRBV29-1; J: TRBJ2-1; CDR3: SVEEEGQDKGEQF
V: TRBV7-2; J: TRBJ2-7; CDR3: ASSSNFSSYEQY
V: TRBV5-1; J: TRBJ1-1; CDR3: ASSLDVDRAEAF
V: TRBV2; J: TRBJ2-4; CDR3: ASRGAGVRDIQY
V: TRBV7-2; J: TRBJ1-2; CDR3: ASSLSPSHGYT
V: TRBV5-1; J: TRBJ1-6; CDR3: ASSWSRERSYNSPLH
V: TRBV5-1; J: TRBJ2-7; CDR3: ASSVRDSTYEQY
V: TRBV20-1; J: TRBJ2-5; CDR3: SARVGTSGEGETQY
V: TRBV27; J: TRBJ1-1; CDR3: ASRQGPEAF
V: TRBV7-3; J: TRBJ2-2; CDR3: ASSTPAGQGDTGELF
V: TRBV2; J: TRBJ2-7; CDR3: ASSEAMGLAVYYEQY
V: TRBV7-8; J: TRBJ1-5; CDR3: ASSLEAGWNQPQH
V: TRBV27; J: TRBJ2-1; CDR3: ASSLWGSQGLGYNEQF
V: TRBV20-1; J: TRBJ2-5; CDR3: SARLTSGTQETQY
V: TRBV27; J: TRBJ2-5; CDR3: ASSYPGTGPYFPLWYQETQY
V: TRBV27; J: TRBJ2-2; CDR3: ASNSYRGLNTGELF
V: TRBV9; J: TRBJ2-5; CDR3: ASSAWTGSSQETQY
V: TRBV24-1; J: TRBJ1-5; CDR3: ATSDVGASQPQH
V: TRBV13; J: TRBJ2-7; CDR3: ASSLRDSSSYEQY
V: TRBV10-2; J: .; CDR3: ASRDRGVVNEQF
V: TRBV11-3; J: TRBJ2-1; CDR3: ASSLDLATEDEQF
V: TRBV20-1; J: TRBJ2-4; CDR3: SAPIGADPENIQY
V: TRBV6-2/TRBV6-3; J: TRBJ2-2; CDR3: ASSAAGVGELF
V: TRBV15; J: TRBJ1-1; CDR3: ATSRGGTEAF
V: TRBV20-1; J: TRBJ2-1; CDR3: SARWFLAGGHNEQF
V: TRBV28; J: TRBJ2-3; CDR3: ASSFLQGTDTQY
V: TRBV28; J: TRBJ2-7; CDR3: ASVQGGPYEQY
V: TRBV4-2; J: TRBJ2-1; CDR3: ASSHQTSLTYNEQF
V: TRBV6-1; J: TRBJ2-1; CDR3: ASSPHLAGGYNEQF
V: TRBV5-1; J: TRBJ2-3; CDR3: ASSPDGQSSTDTQY
V: TRBV25-1; J: TRBJ2-7; CDR3: ASSEYLTGGAEQY
V: TRBV19; J: TRBJ1-3; CDR3: ASMWGNTIY
V: TRBV19; J: TRBJ1-2; CDR3: ASSRLGYGYT
V: TRBV27; J: TRBJ2-7; CDR3: VSLSTGGPFYEQY
V: TRBV6-1; J: TRBJ1-5; CDR3: ASSGYSYDNQPQH
V: TRBV5-8; J: TRBJ2-7; CDR3: ASSLGTSVTYEQY
V: TRBV9; J: TRBJ1-4; CDR3: ASSVDSLLGTNEKLF